What follows are 24 T cell receptor beta chains derived from one specimen sequenced in a study of blood T cell repertoires in COVID-19. Profiling relied on immunoSEQ multiplex PCR, and the TCRdb table lists in-frame clones only, not all of them. The sample carries about 240,000 clones, 80% to 90% recorded once. The sample comprised peripheral blood. The receptors were sampled from a woman in her 70s with acute or convalescent COVID-19.

The chain uses TRBV11-2 and TRBJ1-5; D is unresolved. The V gene's germline CDR1 is SGHAT and CDR2 FQNNGV. Between the trimmed V and J ends, which lost 5 bases and 7 bases, there was a span of 12 bases. The CDR3 extends over 13 amino acids. Written as DNA, the CDR3 is TGTGCCAGCAGCGAGGGAGGGTTGCAGCCCCAGCATTTT. This translates into CASSEGGLQPQHF.

CDR3 in DNA: TGTGCCAGCAGTTTGGCAGAAAAACTGTTTTTT. Translated: CASSLAEKLFF. The rearrangement joins TRBV28 to TRBJ1-4; D gene ambiguous. The CDR3 totals 11 residues. Trimming took 3 bases from V and 8 from J, leaving 4 bases between them. Germline-derived CDR1 and CDR2 are MDHEN and SYDVKM. Complete variable domain (other parts from reference TRBV28 and TRBJ1-4): DVKVTQSSRYLVKRTGEKVFLECVQDMDHENMFWYRQDPGLGLRLIYFSYDVKMKEKGDIPEGYSVSREKKERFSLILESASTNQTSMYLCASSLAEKLFFGSGTQLSVL.

This clone appeared once. The sample carries other DNA sequences with the same CDR3. The V call is TRBV5-1, the J call TRBJ1-1; a possible D gene is TRBD1 (6 bases). Trimming shortened V by 4 bases and J by 0 bases, and 7 bases separated the two germline ends. Germline values: CDR1 SGHRS, CDR2 YFSETQ. The CDR3 consists of 13 residues. The chain's CDR3 is CASSGQLNTEAFF. DNA for the CDR3: TGCGCCAGCAGCGGACAGCTGAACACTGAAGCTTTCTTT.

This chain links TRBV11-2 with TRBJ2-2; 15 positions agree with TRBD2. The ends lost 4 bases at V and 2 bases at J; junction bases unmatched: 2. The CDR3 extends over 17 amino acids. CDR1 and CDR2 from the germline V gene are SGHAT and FQNNGV. CDR3 nucleotides: TGTGCCAGCAGCTGGACTAGCGGGGGGGTAAACACCGGGGAGCTGTTTTTT. Translating it yields CASSWTSGGVNTGELFF.

The gene calls are TRBV2 and TRBJ2-5; TRBD2 matches 9 bases. Unmatched junction bases numbered 9, after V lost 6 bases and J lost 4 bases. Germline V gives CDR1 SNHLY, CDR2 FYNNEI. CDR3 length: 15 amino acids. This CDR3 is CASSWSGGNGETQYF. The CDR3 coding sequence is TGTGCCAGCAGCTGGAGCGGGGGGAACGGAGAGACCCAGTACTTC.

The chain has TRBV7-2 and TRBJ2-7, with 8 bases aligning to TRBD1. The CDR3 extends over 17 amino acids. CDR1 and CDR2 (germline): SGHTA, FQGNSA. The J segment lost 0 bases and the V segment lost 4 bases, leaving 11 bases of the junction unmatched. CDR3 sequence: CASSSPVDRGNSYEQYF. Here the CDR3 DNA reads TGTGCCAGCAGCTCACCCGTCGACAGGGGAAACTCCTACGAGCAGTACTTC.

This chain joins TRBV21-1 and TRBJ1-2; the D call TRBD1 from the table was never checked on the DNA. TRBV21-1 is a pseudogene locus. The CDR3 consists of 13 residues. The CDR3 bases are TGTGCCAGCAGCCCGGGACAGGGGGGTGGCTACACCTTC. Protein sequence: CASSPGQGGGYTF.

The gene calls are TRBV6-5 and TRBJ1-1; weak D call: TRBD1 (6 bases). The CDR3 has 14 amino acids. The germline gives CDR1 MNHEY, CDR2 SVGAGI. The V and J ends lost 3 bases and 1 base respectively, with 9 bases between them. The CDR3 DNA follows: TGTGCCAGCAGTTATACAGGGCCGAACACTGAAGCTTTCTTT. Translated, it gives CASSYTGPNTEAFF.

CDR3 nucleotides: TGTGCCAGCAGCAAAACAGGTACTAATGAAAAACTGTTTTTT. Amino acids: CASSKTGTNEKLFF. The V gene is TRBV28, the J gene TRBJ1-4; TRBD1 might be the D (5 bases). Trimming stripped 6 bases from V and 2 bases from J, with 10 bases between. The CDR3 runs to 14 residues. The germline gives CDR1 MDHEN, CDR2 SYDVKM. Full variable domain (remainder filled in from reference TRBV28 and TRBJ1-4): DVKVTQSSRYLVKRTGEKVFLECVQDMDHENMFWYRQDPGLGLRLIYFSYDVKMKEKGDIPEGYSVSREKKERFSLILESASTNQTSMYLCASSKTGTNEKLFFGSGTQLSVL.

The chain couples TRBV5-6 to TRBJ1-5; maybe TRBD1 (5 bases). CDR3 size: 15 residues. Trimming left V 0 bases short and J 0 bases short, with 7 bases between. The V gene's germline CDR1 is SGHDT and CDR2 YYEEEE. The CDR3 sequence: CASSLGRDSNQPQHF. The CDR3, as DNA: TGTGCCAGCAGCTTGGGCAGGGATAGCAATCAGCCCCAGCATTTT.

The chain combines TRBV2 with TRBJ1-5, with a tentative D call TRBD1 (5 bases). Deletions cut 6 bases from V and 0 bases from J, with 18 bases between. The CDR3 extends over 17 amino acids. The germline V gene has CDR1 SNHLY and CDR2 FYNNEI. The CDR3 nucleotides read TGTGCCAGCAGAGACGAGACAGCAACATTTAGCAATCAGCCCCAGCATTTT. Protein sequence: CASRDETATFSNQPQHF.

The CDR3 reads CASSPTDNQPQHF. The CDR3 DNA reads as TGTGCCAGCAGCCCGACAGACAATCAGCCCCAGCATTTT. This rearrangement joins TRBV6-2 or TRBV6-3 to TRBJ1-5; a possible D gene is TRBD1 (5 bases). The CDR3 spans 13 residues. Deletions cut 6 bases from V and 3 bases from J, with 9 bases between. From germline, CDR1 is MNHEY and CDR2 SVGEGT.

The chain joins TRBV20-1 to TRBJ1-3, with TRBD1 matching 9 bases. The ends lost 3 bases at V and 3 bases at J; junction bases unmatched: 3. CDR3 length: 14 amino acids. From germline, CDR1 is DFQATT and CDR2 SNEGSKA (reference sequence). This CDR3 is CSASTGGGGNTIYF. The CDR3 region has the DNA TGCAGTGCTAGTACAGGGGGCGGTGGAAACACCATATATTTT.

V gene TRBV13 combines with J gene TRBJ2-3, with unresolved D. Trimming took off 4 bases at V and 0 bases at J, with 8 bases between the two ends. The germline V gene encodes CDR1 PRHDT and CDR2 FYEKMQ (reference sequence). This CDR3 is built from 14 residues. CDR3 residues: CASSSRSSTDTQYF. The CDR3 nucleotides read TGTGCCAGCAGCTCCCGGTCAAGCACAGATACGCAGTATTTT.

This chain connects TRBV19 to TRBJ2-3; maybe TRBD2 (5 bases). V was cut by 0 bases and J by 5 bases, with 6 bases left in between. The length of the CDR3 is 13 residues. Germline CDR1 LNHDA, CDR2 SQIVND (reference sequence). The CDR3 here is CASSIDAGDTQYF. For the CDR3, the DNA is TGTGCCAGTAGTATAGATGCGGGAGATACGCAGTATTTT. Based on the CDR3 plus reference TRBV19 and TRBJ2-3, the full variable domain is DGGITQSPKYLFRKEGQNVTLSCEQNLNHDAMYWYRQDPGQGLRLIYYSQIVNDFQKGDIAEGYSVSREKKESFPLTVTSAQKNPTAFYLCASSIDAGDTQYFGPGTRLTVL.

The rearrangement uses TRBV10-2 and TRBJ1-5, with 9 bases matching TRBD1. Germline assignment: CDR1 WSHSY and CDR2 SAAADI. The CDR3 is made up of 14 amino acids. The trim removed 5 bases at V and 4 bases at J, leaving 3 bases unmatched. CDR3 DNA sequence: TGCGCCAGCAGTTTGACAGGGGGGAATCAGCCCCAGCATTTT. Translation gives CASSLTGGNQPQHF.

The rearrangement uses TRBV3-1 (or the pseudogene TRBV3-2) and TRBJ2-1; D might be TRBD1 (5 bases). V was cut by 4 bases and J by 8 bases, with 15 bases left in between. This CDR3 spans 14 amino acids. From germline, CDR1 is LGHDT and CDR2 YNNKEL (reference sequence). The CDR3 sequence is CASSPLKKGYEQFF. The CDR3, as DNA: TGTGCCAGCAGCCCCTTGAAGAAGGGGTATGAGCAGTTCTTC.

This chain links TRBV6-5 with TRBJ1-2, with 7 bases fitting TRBD1. V was clipped by 6 bases and J by 6 bases; unmatched bases: 13. The germline V gene encodes CDR1 MNHEY and CDR2 SVGAGI. The CDR3 spans 15 residues. CDR3 DNA: TGTGCCAGCAGGCCCGGACAGGATATAATTCATGGCTACACCTTC. This gives the protein CASRPGQDIIHGYTF.

The chain carries TRBV19 and TRBJ1-2; maybe TRBD1 (6 bases). CDR1 and CDR2 (germline): LNHDA, SQIVND (reference sequence). The V end was cut by 1 base, the J end by 5 bases, with 14 bases between. The CDR3 contains 15 residues. This chain's CDR3 is CASSIGNRARYGYTF. The CDR3 nucleotides read TGTGCCAGTAGTATAGGAAACAGGGCTCGATATGGCTACACCTTC.

J is TRBJ2-1 and V is TRBV7-8; possible D gene TRBD2, 5 bases. V lost 4 bases, J lost 6 bases, and 10 bases lay in between. In germline, CDR1 is SGHVS, CDR2 FQNEAQ. The CDR3 runs 13 residues. For the CDR3, the DNA is TGTGCCAGCAGCTCCGGACGGGGCAATGAGCAGTTCTTC. Residues: CASSSGRGNEQFF.

V usage is TRBV14 and J usage is TRBJ1-1, with TRBD1 identical over 7 bases. V shed 0 bases, J shed 5 bases, and the junction held 6 bases outside the gene matches. Germline assignment: CDR1 SGHDN and CDR2 FVKESK. There are 15 residues in the CDR3. The CDR3 sequence is CASSQDSRGWTEAFF. CDR3 bases: TGTGCCAGCAGCCAAGATTCCAGGGGGTGGACTGAAGCTTTCTTT.

The chain joins TRBV14 to TRBJ1-1; D gene ambiguous. CDR3 size: 14 residues. Trimming stripped 2 bases from V and 0 bases from J, with 7 bases between. CDR1 is SGHDN, CDR2 FVKESK, per germline. The CDR3 nucleotides read TGTGCCAGCAGCCAAATGGTAGTGAACACTGAAGCTTTCTTT. Protein product: CASSQMVVNTEAFF.

A note on this clone: The junction and the germline gene differ at one end; a read error may be behind it. The chain employs TRBV30 and TRBJ1-4; D may be TRBD1 (5 bases). The germline V gene has CDR1 GTSNPN and CDR2 SVGIG (reference sequence). The length of the CDR3 is 13 residues. CDR3 sequence reads: CALGRGDHEKLFF. The CDR3 DNA reads as TGTGCCCTGGGCCGGGGGGATCATGAAAAGCTGTTTTTT.

The J gene is TRBJ1-3, the V gene TRBV15; TRBD1 is a possible D gene (6 bases). Trimming took off 0 bases at V and 0 bases at J, with 6 bases between the two ends. Germline CDR1 LNHNV, CDR2 YYDKDF (reference sequence). CDR3 length: 15 amino acids. CDR3 protein: CATSREGGSGNTIYF. CDR3 in DNA: TGTGCCACCAGCAGAGAAGGGGGCTCTGGAAACACCATATATTTT.